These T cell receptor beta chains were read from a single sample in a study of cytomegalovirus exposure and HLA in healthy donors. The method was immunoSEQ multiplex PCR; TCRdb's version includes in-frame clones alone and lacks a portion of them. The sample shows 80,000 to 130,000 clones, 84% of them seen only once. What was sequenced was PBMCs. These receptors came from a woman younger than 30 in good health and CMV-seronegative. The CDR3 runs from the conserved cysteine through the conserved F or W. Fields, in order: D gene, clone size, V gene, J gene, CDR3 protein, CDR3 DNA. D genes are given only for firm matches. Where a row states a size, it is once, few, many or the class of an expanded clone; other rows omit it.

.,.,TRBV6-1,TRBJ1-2,CASSEDGTGLLYGYTF,TGTGCCAGCAGTGAAGATGGCACAGGGCTTCTCTATGGCTACACCTTC
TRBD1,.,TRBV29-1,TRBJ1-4,CSVQTGGTNEKLFF,TGCAGCGTTCAGACAGGGGGAACTAATGAAAAACTGTTTTTT
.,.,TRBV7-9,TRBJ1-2,CASSLAGGFDGYTF,TGTGCCAGCAGCTTAGCGGGGGGGTTCGATGGCTACACCTTC
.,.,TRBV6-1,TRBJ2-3,CASNLQVTDTQYF,TGTGCCAGCAACCTACAGGTTACAGATACGCAGTATTTT
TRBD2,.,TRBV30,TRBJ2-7,CAWSVRRGAPYEQYF,TGTGCCTGGAGTGTTCGGCGGGGGGCCCCCTACGAGCAGTACTTC
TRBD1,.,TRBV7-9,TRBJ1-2,CASSPTGILNGYTF,TGTGCCAGCAGCCCGACAGGGATCTTAAATGGCTACACCTTC
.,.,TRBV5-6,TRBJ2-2,CASSLGRAIGYTGELFF,TGTGCCAGCAGCTTGGGGAGGGCGATTGGATACACCGGGGAGCTGTTTTTT
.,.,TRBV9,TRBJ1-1,CASSVASQPSEAFF,TGTGCCAGCAGCGTAGCTTCCCAACCCAGTGAAGCTTTCTTT
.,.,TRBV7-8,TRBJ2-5,CASSFSAPGQIQETQYF,TGTGCCAGCAGCTTCTCGGCCCCCGGACAGATCCAAGAGACCCAGTACTTC
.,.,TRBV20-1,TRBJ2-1,CSAIQGREQFF,TGCAGTGCAATTCAGGGCCGCGAGCAGTTCTTC
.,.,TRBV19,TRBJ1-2,CASSPDRHNYGYTF,TGTGCCAGTAGTCCAGACAGACATAACTATGGCTACACCTTC
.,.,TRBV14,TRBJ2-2,CASSQVGGDNTGELFF,TGTGCCAGCAGCCAAGTTGGAGGAGACAACACCGGGGAGCTGTTTTTT
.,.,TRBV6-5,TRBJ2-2,CASSYRLDAGELFF,TGTGCCAGCAGTTATCGGCTAGACGCCGGGGAGCTGTTTTTT
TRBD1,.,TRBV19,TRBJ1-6,CASSTWTGGAKNSPLHF,TGTGCCAGTAGTACTTGGACAGGGGGCGCGAAGAATTCACCCCTCCACTTT
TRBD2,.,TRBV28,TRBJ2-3,CASSTSGRGGTDTQYF,TGTGCCAGCAGTACTAGCGGGAGAGGAGGGACAGATACGCAGTATTTT
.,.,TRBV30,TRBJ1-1,CAWSGAGNTEAFF,TGTGCCTGGAGTGGAGCCGGGAACACTGAAGCTTTCTTT
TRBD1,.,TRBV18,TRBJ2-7,CASSAPDRGYEQYF,TGTGCCAGCTCAGCACCGGACAGGGGGTACGAGCAGTACTTC
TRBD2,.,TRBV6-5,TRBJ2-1,CASSSPLAGGANEQFF,TGTGCCAGCAGTTCCCCACTAGCGGGAGGGGCCAATGAGCAGTTCTTC
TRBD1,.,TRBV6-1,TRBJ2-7,CASSEEGTGGYEQYF,TGTGCCAGCAGTGAAGAAGGGACAGGGGGCTACGAGCAGTACTTC
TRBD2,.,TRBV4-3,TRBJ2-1,CASSQDRDYSYNEQFF,TGCGCCAGCAGCCAAGATAGGGACTACTCCTACAATGAGCAGTTCTTC
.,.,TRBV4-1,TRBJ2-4,CASSQDSQGWNSKQAKNIQYF,TGCGCCAGCAGCCAAGATAGTCAGGGCTGGAATTCGAAACAAGCCAAAAACATTCAGTACTTC
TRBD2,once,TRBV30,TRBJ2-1,CAWRLAGGVYEQFF,TGTGCCTGGAGGTTAGCGGGGGGGGTCTATGAGCAGTTCTTC
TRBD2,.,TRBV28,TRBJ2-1,CASRPAGGLYNEQFF,TGTGCCAGCAGGCCAGCGGGAGGCCTCTACAATGAGCAGTTCTTC
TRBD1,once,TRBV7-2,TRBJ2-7,CASSSSTGASYEQYF,TGTGCCAGCAGCTCTTCGACAGGGGCCTCCTACGAGCAGTACTTC
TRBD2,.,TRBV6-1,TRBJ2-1,CASRELAGGYNEQFF,TGTGCCAGCAGGGAACTAGCGGGGGGGTACAATGAGCAGTTCTTC
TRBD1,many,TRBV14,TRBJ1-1,CASSQWDRGLFTEAFF,TGTGCCAGCAGCCAATGGGACAGGGGGTTATTCACTGAAGCTTTCTTT
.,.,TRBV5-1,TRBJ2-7,CASSPDDLVYEQYF,TGCGCCAGCAGCCCAGATGACTTGGTATACGAGCAGTACTTC
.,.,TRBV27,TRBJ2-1,CASSSRTAYNEQFF,TGTGCCAGCAGTTCCCGGACAGCTTACAATGAGCAGTTCTTC
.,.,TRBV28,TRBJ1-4,CASSYREEGVKLFF,TGTGCCAGCAGCTACAGGGAAGAGGGGGTAAAACTGTTTTTT
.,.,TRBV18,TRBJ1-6,CASSPEAATNSPLHF,TGTGCCAGCTCACCGGAGGCGGCCACCAATTCACCCCTCCACTTT
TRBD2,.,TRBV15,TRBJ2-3,CATSRVRLATDTQYF,TGTGCCACCAGCAGAGTCAGACTAGCGACAGATACGCAGTATTTT
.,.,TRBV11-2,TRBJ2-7,CASSLEEARLEQYF,TGTGCCAGCAGCTTAGAAGAGGCCCGTCTTGAGCAGTACTTC
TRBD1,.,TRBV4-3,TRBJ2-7,CASSQGTGDLGEQYF,TGCGCCAGCAGCCAGGGGACAGGGGATCTTGGCGAGCAGTACTTC
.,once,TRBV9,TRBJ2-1,CASSLFDNEQFF,TGTGCCAGCAGTTTATTCGACAATGAGCAGTTCTTC
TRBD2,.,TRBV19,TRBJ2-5,CASRTSGGQETQYF,TGTGCCAGTCGGACTAGCGGGGGGCAAGAGACCCAGTACTTC
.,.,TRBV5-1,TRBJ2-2,CASSLRSTTTNTGELFF,TGCGCCAGCAGCCTTCGGTCCACGACTACGAACACCGGGGAGCTGTTTTTT
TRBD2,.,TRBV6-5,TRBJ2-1,CASRINGGGNNEQFF,TGTGCCAGCAGAATAAACGGGGGGGGGAACAATGAGCAGTTCTTC
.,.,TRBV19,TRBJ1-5,CASSPRTDSNQPQHF,TGTGCCAGTAGTCCGCGGACAGATAGCAATCAGCCCCAGCATTTT
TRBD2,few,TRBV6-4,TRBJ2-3,CASSPLAGGADTQYF,TGTGCCAGCAGCCCCCTAGCGGGGGGAGCAGATACGCAGTATTTT
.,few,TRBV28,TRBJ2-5,CASSRGGTIGAQYF,TGTGCCAGCAGTAGGGGGGGTACGATCGGTGCCCAGTACTTC
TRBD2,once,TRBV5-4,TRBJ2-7,CASSEGGGAYEQYF,TGTGCCAGCAGCGAGGGCGGGGGGGCTTACGAGCAGTACTTC
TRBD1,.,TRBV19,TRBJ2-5,CASSNQGAPGTQYF,TGTGCCAGTAGTAATCAGGGGGCGCCAGGGACCCAGTACTTC
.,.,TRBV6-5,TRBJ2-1,CALGREHEQFF,TGTGCCCTTGGCAGGGAACATGAGCAGTTCTTC
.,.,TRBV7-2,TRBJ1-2,CASSLTTDYGYTF,TGTGCCAGCAGCTTAACTACGGACTATGGCTACACCTTC
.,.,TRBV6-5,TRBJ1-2,CASSVRTDTYGYTF,TGTGCCAGCTCGGTCCGGACAGATACCTATGGCTACACCTTC